The clone carrying this T cell receptor (beta chain) was counted only a few times. Its matching antigen is unknown. The planned depth of sequencing spanned 1 in 200,000 to 1 in 1 million T cells. Measured with immunoSEQ multiplex PCR; TCRdb has only the in-frame clones, and not every one. The table lists fewer than 90,000 clones, 86% of them singletons. This specimen belongs to a study of cytotoxic CD8 clonotypes in ibrutinib-treated CLL. General study results and limits: A difference in sampling times existed between sustained-remission and progressing patients. Clonality was higher at baseline than in age-matched healthy donors and tracked circulating CD8+ T-cell counts.

The receptor comes from a human donor with chronic lymphocytic leukemia. The sample was PBMCs, taken before ibrutinib treatment.

Here the CDR3 reads CASRPTGLFGNEQFF. In nucleotides, the CDR3 is TGCGCCAGCAGACCTACAGGGTTGTTTGGCAATGAGCAGTTCTTC. The chain uses TRBV23-1 and TRBJ2-1; D is possibly TRBD1 (6 bases). TRBV23-1 is treated as an ORF (open reading frame) with a function not yet certain. The CDR3 sequence is 15 residues long. Trimming pared 6 bases from V and 6 bases from J, leaving 18 bases between.